Given below is one TCR beta chain in context. Its antigen is as yet unknown. The data originate from a study of T cell responses to AZD1222 COVID-19 vaccine. Study at large: The analysis combined second doses at about 4 or about 12 weeks. Regarding the study as a whole: Spike-specific TCRs gained breadth and depth after people received two AZD1222 doses. Dominant at 160-218 and 743-854, vaccine-associated CD4 TCRs also spanned spike.

The CDR3 has 13 amino acids. V lost 6 bases and J 6 bases, leaving 12 bases between the germline ends. CDR1 SGHNT and CDR2 YENEEA come from the germline V gene. Repertoires were generated with immunoSEQ multiplex PCR, while TCRdb's copy carries only in-frame clones and drops some. The sample yields tens of thousands of clones, approximately 80% seen once. This TCR was recovered from an adult in good health. This chain links TRBV11-3 with TRBJ1-5, with D possibly TRBD1 on 6 matching bases. The sample consisted of peripheral blood, taken on day 0 of AZD1222 vaccination. The CDR3, as DNA: TGTGCCAGCAGTGGAGAGGGGGGTCAGCCCCAGCATTTT. It translates to CASSGEGGQPQHF.